These 18 T cell receptor beta chains share one sample of origin, sequenced in a study of cytomegalovirus exposure and HLA in healthy donors. Some clones are missing from TCRdb's copy, which holds only in-frame ones; the method was immunoSEQ multiplex PCR. This table holds more than 110,000 clones, 88% found once. Sequenced sample: PBMCs. These receptors all stem from a young woman in good health and CMV-seropositive.

This clone was detected once. This chain links TRBV11-2 with TRBJ1-1; 8 bases fit TRBD1. This CDR3 spans 13 amino acids. Germline V gene data show CDR1 as SGHAT and CDR2 as FQNNGV. With V trimmed by 1 base and J by 5 bases, 0 bases remained unmatched. This CDR3 is CASSLGTGTEAFF. The CDR3 DNA follows: TGTGCCAGCAGCTTAGGGACAGGGACTGAAGCTTTCTTT. Combining the CDR3 with reference TRBV11-2 and TRBJ1-1 gives the whole variable domain EAGVAQSPRYKIIEKRQSVAFWCNPISGHATLYWYQQILGQGPKLLIQFQNNGVVDDSQLPKDRFSAERLKGVDSTLKIQPAKLEDSAVYLCASSLGTGTEAFFGQGTRLTVV.

This sequence joins TRBV21-1 and TRBJ1-5; whether TRBD1, the table's D call, matches the DNA was not checked. TRBV21-1 counts as a pseudogene. The CDR3 has 20 amino acids. As DNA, the CDR3 is TGTGCCAGCAGCAACGGGAGTAGACAGGGGCGTAAGGATAGCAATCAGCCCCAGCATTTT. Amino acids: CASSNGSRQGRKDSNQPQHF.

The chain joins TRBV28 to TRBJ2-7, with 7 bases fitting TRBD2. This CDR3 spans 15 amino acids. Germline V gives CDR1 MDHEN, CDR2 SYDVKM. Germline trimming cut 5 bases from V and 3 bases from J; bases unmatched to any gene: 10. CDR3 region: CASSRVGSGGYEQYF. In DNA, the CDR3 is TGTGCCAGCAGTCGAGTCGGTTCGGGGGGCTACGAGCAGTACTTC.

CDR3 in DNA: TGTGCCTGGACCCGACAACAGGGGCTACACACTGAAGCTTTCTTT. It is translated as CAWTRQQGLHTEAFF. J is TRBJ1-1 and V is TRBV30; 7 bases are shared with TRBD1. Germline CDR1 GTSNPN, CDR2 SVGIG (reference sequence). The CDR3 extends over 15 amino acids. The V and J ends lost 4 bases and 3 bases, in that order; junction bases with no gene match: 11.

The rearrangement joins TRBV19 to TRBJ2-1, with D possibly TRBD2 on 7 matching bases. Looked up from germline, CDR1 is LNHDA and CDR2 is SQIVND (reference sequence). V lost 3 bases and J 10 bases, leaving 19 bases between the germline ends. The CDR3 has 15 residues. The DNA for the CDR3 is TGTGCCAGTAGTATTTATCAGCGGGGTAGGGGGGAGCAGTTCTTC. It encodes CASSIYQRGRGEQFF.

The chain is built from TRBV7-6 and TRBJ2-1; the match to TRBD2 covers 9 bases. Germline lookup yields CDR1 SGHVS and CDR2 FNYEAQ. V trimming: 3 bases; J trimming: 6 bases; junction bases outside the gene matches: 3. CDR3 length equals 14 residues. The CDR3 reads CASSFSGSLNEQFF. The DNA for the CDR3 is TGTGCCAGCAGCTTTAGCGGGAGTCTCAATGAGCAGTTCTTC.

This chain uses TRBV11-3 with TRBJ2-3; 10 bases map to TRBD1. The germline gives CDR1 SGHNT, CDR2 YENEEA. J lost 4 bases, V lost 9 bases, and 10 bases had no gene match. CDR3 length: 15 amino acids. The CDR3, as DNA: TGTGCCAGTCAACCGGGACAGGGGAGATCAGATACGCAGTATTTT. Translated, it gives CASQPGQGRSDTQYF.

The V gene is TRBV11-3, the J gene TRBJ2-3, with D maybe TRBD2 (7 bases). Germline assignment: CDR1 SGHNT and CDR2 YENEEA. V was cut by 4 bases and J by 5 bases, with 16 bases left in between. The CDR3 length is 15 residues. CDR3 protein: CASSSLRGAKDTQYF. CDR3 DNA sequence: TGTGCCAGCAGCTCCCTTCGGGGGGCGAAAGATACGCAGTATTTT.

This clone has only a few counts. This sequence joins TRBV27 and TRBJ2-7; 9 bases match TRBD2. Trimming cost V 5 bases and J 0 bases; bases outside gene matches: 11. Germline V lookup: CDR1 MNHEY, CDR2 SMNVEV (reference sequence). The CDR3 is 17 amino acids. CDR3 in DNA: TGTGCCAGCAGTCCCAAGACTAGCGGAATCAGCTCCTACGAGCAGTACTTC. Amino acids: CASSPKTSGISSYEQYF.

This clone was detected once. This chain connects TRBV5-6 to TRBJ1-2; D gene uncertain. The CDR3 consists of 13 residues. Per germline, CDR1 SGHDT and CDR2 YYEEEE. Trimming stripped 6 bases from V and 7 bases from J, with 16 bases between. DNA of the CDR3: TGTGCCAGCACCCTGTCGGGGTTCGGTGGCTACACCTTC. It translates to CASTLSGFGGYTF.

This chain connects TRBV19 to TRBJ1-2; the match to TRBD1 covers 7 bases. Germline CDR1 LNHDA, CDR2 SQIVND (reference sequence). With 4 bases clipped from V and 4 bases from J, the junction kept 3 bases outside the gene matches. The CDR3 contains 13 residues. CDR3 sequence (DNA): TGTGCCAGTAGTAGGGGACAGACCTATGGCTACACCTTC. Protein: CASSRGQTYGYTF.

This chain links TRBV7-9 with TRBJ2-1; D is perhaps TRBD1 (5 bases). The CDR3 sequence is 15 residues long. The germline CDR1 and CDR2 sequences are SEHNR and FQNEAQ (reference sequence). Trimming removed 7 bases from V and 2 bases from J, with 15 bases in between. CDR3 amino acids: CASTTPDSPYNEQFF. CDR3 in DNA: TGTGCCAGCACCACCCCCGACAGCCCCTACAATGAGCAGTTCTTC. Together with reference TRBV7-9 and TRBJ2-1, the CDR3 gives the full variable domain: DTGVSQNPRHKITKRGQNVTFRCDPISEHNRLYWYRQTLGQGPEFLTYFQNEAQLEKSRLLSDRFSAERPKGSFSTLEIQRTEQGDSAMYLCASTTPDSPYNEQFFGPGTRLTVL.

This chain joins TRBV25-1 and TRBJ2-3; D gene unclear. The germline CDR1 and CDR2 sequences are MGHDK and SYGVNS. V was shortened by 2 bases and J by 3 bases, with 18 bases between the two germline ends. The CDR3 covers 17 residues. This CDR3 is CASSESRQARWTDTQYF. The CDR3, as DNA: TGTGCCAGCAGTGAAAGTCGCCAGGCAAGGTGGACAGATACGCAGTATTTT.

This clone showed up just once. This chain links TRBV2 with TRBJ1-5, with 12 bases aligning to TRBD1. The CDR3 runs 17 residues. Losses at the gene ends were 7 bases for V and 1 base for J; bases not matched to a gene: 8. Looked up from germline, CDR1 is SNHLY and CDR2 is FYNNEI. CDR3: CASTPRDRGLSNQPQHF. The CDR3 DNA reads as TGTGCCAGCACACCCCGGGACAGGGGGCTGAGCAATCAGCCCCAGCATTTT.

J is TRBJ2-5 and V is TRBV2; D is possibly TRBD2 (5 bases). In germline, CDR1 is SNHLY, CDR2 FYNNEI. Deletions cut 2 bases from V and 5 bases from J, with 21 bases between. The CDR3 has 17 residues. Here the CDR3 reads CASSEFGRRAGGETQYF. DNA of the CDR3: TGTGCCAGCAGTGAATTCGGGCGGCGGGCAGGTGGGGAGACCCAGTACTTC.

This clone was recorded only once. The V call is TRBV7-2, the J call TRBJ1-3; 8 bases are a match to TRBD1. CDR1 and CDR2 from the germline V gene are SGHTA and FQGNSA. The CDR3 is 17 residues long. The J segment lost 0 bases and the V segment lost 1 base, leaving 5 bases of the junction unmatched. This CDR3 reads CASSLGTGRFSGNTIYF. The CDR3 DNA sequence: TGTGCCAGCAGCTTAGGGACAGGGCGCTTCTCTGGAAACACCATATATTTT.

On this clone: The same CDR3 arises from other DNA sequences in this sample as well. The chain carries TRBV11-3 and TRBJ1-1; 9 nucleotides match TRBD1. CDR1 and CDR2 from the germline V gene are SGHNT and YENEEA. The CDR3 extends over 14 amino acids. V shed 1 base and J 3 bases; nucleotides not matched to a gene: 0. DNA for the CDR3: TGTGCCAGCAGCTTAGGACAGGGGGACACTGAAGCTTTCTTT. It specifies CASSLGQGDTEAFF. Based on the CDR3 plus reference TRBV11-3 and TRBJ1-1, the full variable domain is EAGVVQSPRYKIIEKKQPVAFWCNPISGHNTLYWYLQNLGQGPELLIRYENEEAVDDSQLPKDRFSAERLKGVDSTLKIQPAELGDSAVYLCASSLGQGDTEAFFGQGTRLTVV.

This clone was seen just once. The chain links TRBV27 to TRBJ1-1; unclear D gene. Germline V lookup: CDR1 MNHEY, CDR2 SMNVEV (reference sequence). The V and J ends lost 8 bases and 6 bases respectively, with 13 bases between them. The CDR3 consists of 12 residues. The CDR3 region is CASGPGGAEAFF. In DNA form, the CDR3 reads TGTGCCAGCGGGCCGGGAGGCGCTGAAGCTTTCTTT.